This TCR beta chain was sequenced during a study of shared clonotypes between healthy human individuals. General study points: Approximately 5% was the fraction of naive CD4 clonotypes found shared across several donors.

Assay runs were performed at deep level. The genomic DNA of each subset was split evenly across several immunoSEQ plates. Clones were sequenced by immunoSEQ multiplex PCR, and TCRdb holds only the in-frame ones, with some missing. The sample shows about 1,800,000 clones, approximately 94% of them seen only once. Remarks on this clone: The antigen remains unidentified.

CD45RO-negative, CCR7-positively selected cells formed the naive CD8 fraction, excluding terminally differentiated effector memory CD45RA+ cells. The source material was naive CD8+ T cells sorted from blood. The receptor was derived from a man between 18 and 29 years old in good health.

The CDR3 DNA reads as TGTGCCAGCAGTCCCCGATTTCAGGGCGTGAGGACTGAAGCTTTCTTT. It yields the protein CASSPRFQGVRTEAFF. This chain joins TRBV27 and TRBJ1-1; D might be TRBD1 (5 bases). The CDR3 covers 16 residues. The germline V gene has CDR1 MNHEY and CDR2 SMNVEV (reference sequence). Trimming removed 5 bases at V and 5 bases at J, with 21 bases between.